The rows below give T cell receptor beta chains drawn from one sample of a study of blood T cells in healthy people across ages. From the 5' RACE reads, TCRdb called clonotypes with MiXCR, one entry per CDR3 protein. The sample consists of approximately 900,000 distinct CDR3 sequences, around 46% of them appearing once. Sequencing input: blood. These receptors originate from a man aged 30 to 45 in good health. CDR3s include the opening cysteine and the closing phenylalanine or tryptophan. The D gene is left open where the match is weak. Only part of the rows carry a size: once, few, many, or a class if the clone is expanded.

few,TRBJ1-5,TRBV4-2,-,TGTGCCAGCAGCCAAGAGGGCGGATACAATCAGCCCCAGCATTTT,CASSQEGGYNQPQHF
-,TRBJ2-7,TRBV14,TRBD1,TGTGCCAGCAGCCAAAGGACAGGCCCCTACGAGCAGTACTTC,CASSQRTGPYEQYF
few,TRBJ2-4,TRBV7-9,-,TGTGCCAGTTCAGGAGCCAAAAACATTCAGTACTTC,CASSGAKNIQYF
-,TRBJ2-5,TRBV9,-,TGTGCCAGCAGCGCCAGTAGCGTCTCCTACAATGAGCGGTACTTC,CASSASSVSYNERYF
-,TRBJ1-2,TRBV24-1,TRBD1,TGTGCCACCAGTGATGACAGGGGGCTCGACTATGGCTACACCTTC,CATSDDRGLDYGYTF
few,TRBJ1-2,TRBV7-9,TRBD1,TGTGCCAGCAGCTTAGGTTCCCCGGGACAGGGGGGAAACTATGGCTACACCTTC,CASSLGSPGQGGNYGYTF
many,TRBJ1-2,TRBV6-5,-,TGTGCCAGCAGTGGGTCCGACAGCTACTATGGCTACACCTTC,CASSGSDSYYGYTF
few,TRBJ2-7,TRBV7-8,-,TGTGCCAGCAGCTTCCGGATCGAGCAGTACTTC,CASSFRIEQYF
-,TRBJ2-1,TRBV10-3,-,TGTGCCATCAGTGAGTCGAGTAACCGGGACTCCTACAATGAGCAGTTCTTC,CAISESSNRDSYNEQFF
few,TRBJ1-2,TRBV7-2,-,TGTGCCAGCAGCTTAGACGCGTCCTCCCCCTGGGGCTACACCTTC,CASSLDASSPWGYTF
-,TRBJ2-7,TRBV7-2,-,TGTGCCAGCAGCTTAGGGGGCGCTTCGGACTACGAGCAGTACTTC,CASSLGGASDYEQYF
-,TRBJ2-7,TRBV27,-,TGTGCCAGCAGTTTCCTCCGGGGGCAATTCTACTACGAGCAGTACTTC,CASSFLRGQFYYEQYF
few,TRBJ1-6,TRBV3-1,-,TGTGCCAGCAGCCAAGATGAGACCCATAATTCACCCCTCCACTTT,CASSQDETHNSPLHF
few,TRBJ2-1,TRBV3-1,-,TGTGCCAGCAGCCAACCCACTAGCACCGGTGAGCAGTTCTTC,CASSQPTSTGEQFF
-,TRBJ2-3,TRBV27,TRBD1,TGTGCCAGCAGGGGGACAGGGAGGCCAGATACGCAGTATTTT,CASRGTGRPDTQYF
few,TRBJ1-2,TRBV11-2,TRBD1,TGTGCCAGCAGCGGCCGGGACAGGAGCTACACCTTC,CASSGRDRSYTF
-,TRBJ2-3,TRBV27,TRBD2,TGTGCCAGCAGTTCCCTCAGCGGGGTACGCACAGATACGCAGTATTTT,CASSSLSGVRTDTQYF
-,TRBJ2-1,TRBV2,-,TGTGCCAGCATCCGCTCTTCGACGGATGAGCAGTTCTTC,CASIRSSTDEQFF
-,TRBJ2-2,TRBV6-5,TRBD2,TGTGCCAGCAGGGGGACTAGCGGGGGGAACACCGGGGAGCTGTTTTTT,CASRGTSGGNTGELFF
-,TRBJ2-1,TRBV5-1,-,TGCGCCAGCAGCCGCCGACAGGCCAATGGGCAGTTCTTC,CASSRRQANGQFF
-,TRBJ2-7,TRBV9,-,TGTGCCAGCGGGTGGGGGGACGAGCAGTACTTC,CASGWGDEQYF
once,TRBJ2-5,TRBV5-1,TRBD1,TGCACCAGCAGCTTAGTCCCGGGACAGGGATCATCAGCTCAAGAGACCCAGTACTTC,CTSSLVPGQGSSAQETQYF
-,TRBJ1-6,TRBV20-1,-,TGCAGTGCTAGAGATTCAGGCAGGGCCAAACCGGAGTATAATTCACCCCTCCACTTT,CSARDSGRAKPEYNSPLHF
-,TRBJ1-2,TRBV9,TRBD1,TGTGCCAGCAGCGTAGCAGGGGGCGAGGGCTATGGCTACACCTTC,CASSVAGGEGYGYTF
-,TRBJ2-7,TRBV20-1,TRBD2,TGCAGTGCTAGTCTACCGACTAGCGGGAGCTACGAGCAGTACTTC,CSASLPTSGSYEQYF
few,TRBJ2-7,TRBV16,-,TGTGCCAGCAGCCAATCGGGCACGACCGAGCAGTACTTC,CASSQSGTTEQYF